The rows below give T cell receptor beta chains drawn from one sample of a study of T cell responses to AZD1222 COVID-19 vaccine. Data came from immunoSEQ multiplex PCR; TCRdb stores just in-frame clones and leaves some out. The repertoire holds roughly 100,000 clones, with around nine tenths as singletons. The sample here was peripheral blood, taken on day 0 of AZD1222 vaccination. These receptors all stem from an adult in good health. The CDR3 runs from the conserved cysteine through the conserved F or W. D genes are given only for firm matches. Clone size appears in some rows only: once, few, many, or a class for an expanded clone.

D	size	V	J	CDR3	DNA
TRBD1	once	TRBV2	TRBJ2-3	CASSEGDRGTDTQYF	TGTGCCAGCAGTGAAGGGGACAGGGGTACAGATACGCAGTATTTT
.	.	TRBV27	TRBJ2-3	CASSTLTDTQYF	TGTGCCAGCAGTACACTTACAGATACGCAGTATTTT
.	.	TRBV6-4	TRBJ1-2	CASKPSDNGGYTF	TGTGCCAGCAAACCGTCAGACAACGGTGGCTACACCTTC
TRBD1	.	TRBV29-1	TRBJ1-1	CSVWGQMNTEAFF	TGCAGCGTCTGGGGACAGATGAACACTGAAGCTTTCTTT
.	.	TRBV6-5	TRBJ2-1	CASRPDSSYNEQFF	TGTGCCAGCAGGCCGGACTCCTCCTACAATGAGCAGTTCTTC
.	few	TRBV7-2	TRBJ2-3	CASSLDPGAIDTQYF	TGTGCCAGCAGCTTAGATCCGGGCGCGATAGATACGCAGTATTTT
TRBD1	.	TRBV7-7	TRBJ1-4	CASSLNTGDGEKLFF	TGTGCCAGCAGCCTAAATACAGGGGATGGTGAAAAACTGTTTTTT
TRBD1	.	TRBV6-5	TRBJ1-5	CASSPDDRGNQPQHF	TGTGCCAGCAGTCCAGATGACAGGGGAAATCAGCCCCAGCATTTT
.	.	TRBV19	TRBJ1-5	CASSIVKNSNQPQHF	TGTGCCAGTAGTATTGTGAAGAATAGCAATCAGCCCCAGCATTTT
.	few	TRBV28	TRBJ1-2	CASSQLIYGYTF	TGTGCCAGCAGTCAATTGATATATGGCTACACCTTC
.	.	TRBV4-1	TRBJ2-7	CASSQAPGHTYEQYF	TGCGCCAGCAGCCAAGCCCCGGGACATACCTACGAGCAGTACTTC
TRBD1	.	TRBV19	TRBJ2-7	CASSIGDRAYEQYF	TGTGCCAGTAGTATAGGGGACAGAGCCTACGAGCAGTACTTC
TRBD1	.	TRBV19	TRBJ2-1	CASSIVPGQGIGEQFF	TGTGCCAGTAGTATAGTACCGGGACAGGGTATAGGTGAGCAGTTCTTC
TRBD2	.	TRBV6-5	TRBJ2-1	CASSLGTSNEQFF	TGTGCCAGCAGCCTCGGGACTAGCAATGAGCAGTTCTTC
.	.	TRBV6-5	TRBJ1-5	CASSPGTYQPQHF	TGTGCCAGCAGTCCTGGGACATATCAGCCCCAGCATTTT
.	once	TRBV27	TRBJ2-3	CASSLTGRKTDTQYF	TGTGCCAGCAGTCTGACAGGTCGTAAGACAGATACGCAGTATTTT
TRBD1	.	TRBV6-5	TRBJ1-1	CASRTTGGDTEAFF	TGTGCCAGCAGAACTACAGGGGGTGACACTGAAGCTTTCTTT
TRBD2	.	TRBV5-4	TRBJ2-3	CASSSQTSGGTDTQYF	TGTGCCAGCAGCTCACAGACTAGCGGGGGGACAGATACGCAGTATTTT
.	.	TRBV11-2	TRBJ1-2	CASSPYGGGDGYTF	TGTGCCAGCAGCCCCTATGGGGGAGGAGATGGCTACACCTTC
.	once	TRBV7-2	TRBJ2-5	CASSLGLGGLYQETQYF	TGTGCCAGCAGCTTAGGGCTCGGGGGACTGTACCAAGAGACCCAGTACTTC
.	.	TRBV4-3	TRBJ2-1	CASSQGRVDEQFF	TGCGCCAGCAGCCAGGGCCGTGTGGATGAGCAGTTCTTC
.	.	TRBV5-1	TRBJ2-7	CASSPDSISYEQYF	TGCGCCAGCAGCCCGGACTCAATCTCCTACGAGCAGTACTTC
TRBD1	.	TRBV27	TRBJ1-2	CASSLSAGQLNGYTF	TGTGCCAGCAGTTTATCGGCGGGACAGCTTAATGGCTACACCTTC
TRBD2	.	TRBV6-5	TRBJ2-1	CASSYLAGLYNEQFF	TGTGCCAGCAGTTACCTAGCGGGCCTCTACAATGAGCAGTTCTTC
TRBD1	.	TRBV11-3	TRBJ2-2	CASSLEGTDNTGELFF	TGTGCCAGCAGCTTAGAGGGGACAGATAACACCGGGGAGCTGTTTTTT
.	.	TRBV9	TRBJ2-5	CASTPGEGEGQETQYF	TGTGCCAGCACCCCCGGGGAAGGTGAGGGCCAAGAGACCCAGTACTTC
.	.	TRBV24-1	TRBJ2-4	CAKHSAQGGQNIQYF	TGTGCCAAACACTCAGCTCAGGGAGGTCAAAACATTCAGTACTTC
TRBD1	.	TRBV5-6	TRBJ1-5	CASSLLTGEGQPQHF	TGTGCCAGCAGCTTGTTGACAGGGGAGGGTCAGCCCCAGCATTTT
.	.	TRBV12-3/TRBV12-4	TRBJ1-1	CASARDTEAFF	TGTGCCAGCGCCCGGGACACTGAAGCTTTCTTT
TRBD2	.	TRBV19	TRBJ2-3	CASSILRLADTDTQYF	TGTGCCAGTAGTATACTCCGCCTAGCGGACACAGATACGCAGTATTTT
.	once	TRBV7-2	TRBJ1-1	CASSLDFIGGTEAFF	TGTGCCAGCAGCTTAGACTTTATTGGAGGCACTGAAGCTTTCTTT
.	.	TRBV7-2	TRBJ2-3	CASSLGTKDTQYF	TGTGCCAGCAGCTTAGGGACAAAAGATACGCAGTATTTT
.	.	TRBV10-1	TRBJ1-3	CASGQGNTIYF	TGCGCCAGCGGACAAGGAAACACCATATATTTT
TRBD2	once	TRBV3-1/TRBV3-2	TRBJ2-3	CASSQDSGGTTDTQYF	TGTGCCAGCAGCCAAGATAGCGGGGGGACCACAGATACGCAGTATTTT
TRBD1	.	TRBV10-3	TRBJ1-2	CAISTGGRYGYTF	TGTGCCATCAGCACAGGGGGACGGTATGGCTACACCTTC
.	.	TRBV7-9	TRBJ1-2	CASSLMTDKYGYTF	TGTGCCAGCAGCTTAATGACGGACAAGTATGGCTACACCTTC
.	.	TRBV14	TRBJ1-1	CASKLPNPNTEAFF	TGTGCCAGCAAGCTTCCTAACCCGAACACTGAAGCTTTCTTT
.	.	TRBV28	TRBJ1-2	CAVGFEGYTF	TGTGCCGTGGGGTTCGAGGGCTACACCTTC
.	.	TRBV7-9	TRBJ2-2	CASSFDSSLNTGELFF	TGTGCCAGCAGCTTCGACTCTTCATTGAACACCGGGGAGCTGTTTTTT
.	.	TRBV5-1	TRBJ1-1	CASSLSPNTEAFF	TGCGCCAGCAGCTTATCACCGAACACTGAAGCTTTCTTT
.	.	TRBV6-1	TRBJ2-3	CASSEVWQGPDTQYF	TGTGCCAGCAGTGAAGTGTGGCAGGGTCCAGATACGCAGTATTTT
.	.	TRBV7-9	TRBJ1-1	CASRPEGIEAFF	TGTGCCAGCAGACCAGAAGGTATTGAAGCTTTCTTT
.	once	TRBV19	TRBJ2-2	CASSLRARSSAGELFF	TGTGCCAGTAGTCTCCGGGCGAGAAGTTCAGCCGGGGAGCTGTTTTTT
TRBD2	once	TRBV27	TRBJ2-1	CASSSRVLAGSYNEQFF	TGTGCCAGCAGTTCTAGGGTACTAGCGGGATCCTACAATGAGCAGTTCTTC
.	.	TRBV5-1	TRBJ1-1	CASSLGLATEAFF	TGCGCCAGCAGCTTGGGATTAGCGACTGAAGCTTTCTTT